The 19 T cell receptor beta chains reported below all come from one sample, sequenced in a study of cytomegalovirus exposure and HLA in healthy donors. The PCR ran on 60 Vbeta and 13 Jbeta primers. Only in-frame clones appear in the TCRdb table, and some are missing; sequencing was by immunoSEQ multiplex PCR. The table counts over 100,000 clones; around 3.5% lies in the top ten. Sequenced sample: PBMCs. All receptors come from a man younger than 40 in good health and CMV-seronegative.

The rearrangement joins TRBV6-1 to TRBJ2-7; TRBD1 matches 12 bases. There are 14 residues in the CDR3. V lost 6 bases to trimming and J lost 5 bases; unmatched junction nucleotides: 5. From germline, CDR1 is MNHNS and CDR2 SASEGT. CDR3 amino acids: CASRGTGGKNEQYF. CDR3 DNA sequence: TGTGCCAGCAGGGGGACAGGGGGCAAAAACGAGCAGTACTTC.

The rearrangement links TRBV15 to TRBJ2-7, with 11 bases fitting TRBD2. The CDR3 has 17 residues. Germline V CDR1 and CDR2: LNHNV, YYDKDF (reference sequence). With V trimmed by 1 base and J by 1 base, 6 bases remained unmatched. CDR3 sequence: CATSRAASGGFSYEQYF. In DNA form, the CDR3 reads TGTGCCACCAGCAGAGCTGCTAGCGGGGGGTTTTCCTACGAGCAGTACTTC.

Here the CDR3 DNA reads TGCGCCAGCAGCTTACCTAGCGGGGGGGCAGATACGCAGTATTTT. This translates into CASSLPSGGADTQYF. V usage is TRBV5-1 and J usage is TRBJ2-3; 12 nucleotides align to TRBD2. There are 15 residues in the CDR3. Germline-derived CDR1 and CDR2 are SGHRS and YFSETQ. V lost 2 bases to trimming and J lost 4 bases; unmatched junction nucleotides: 2.

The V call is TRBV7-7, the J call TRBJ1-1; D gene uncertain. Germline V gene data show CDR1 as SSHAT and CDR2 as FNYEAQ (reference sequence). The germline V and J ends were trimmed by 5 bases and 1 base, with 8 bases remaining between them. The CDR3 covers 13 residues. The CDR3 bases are TGTGCCAGCAGCCCACAGCCGAACACTGAAGCTTTCTTT. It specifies CASSPQPNTEAFF.

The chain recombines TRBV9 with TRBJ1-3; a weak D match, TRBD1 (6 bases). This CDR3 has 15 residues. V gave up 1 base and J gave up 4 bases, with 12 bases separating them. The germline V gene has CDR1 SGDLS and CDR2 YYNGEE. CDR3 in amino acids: CASSVPGELGNTIYF. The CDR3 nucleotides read TGTGCCAGCAGCGTACCAGGGGAGTTGGGAAACACCATATATTTT.

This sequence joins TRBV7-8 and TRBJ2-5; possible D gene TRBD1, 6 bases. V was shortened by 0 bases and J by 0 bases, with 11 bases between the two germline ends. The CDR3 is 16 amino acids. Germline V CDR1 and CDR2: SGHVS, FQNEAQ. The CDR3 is CASSLASGAYQETQYF. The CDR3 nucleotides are TGTGCCAGCAGCTTAGCTTCAGGGGCGTACCAAGAGACCCAGTACTTC.

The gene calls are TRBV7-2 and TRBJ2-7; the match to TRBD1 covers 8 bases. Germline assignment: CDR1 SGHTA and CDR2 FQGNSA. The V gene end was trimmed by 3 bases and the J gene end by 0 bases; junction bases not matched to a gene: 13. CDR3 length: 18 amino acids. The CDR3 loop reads CASSFGAIRDRHSYEQYF. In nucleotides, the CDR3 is TGTGCCAGCAGCTTTGGGGCAATCCGGGACAGGCACTCCTACGAGCAGTACTTC.

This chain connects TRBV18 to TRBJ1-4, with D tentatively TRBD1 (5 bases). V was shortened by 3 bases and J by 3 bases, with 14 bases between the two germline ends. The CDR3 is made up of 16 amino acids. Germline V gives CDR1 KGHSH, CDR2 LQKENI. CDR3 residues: CASSPEVRQSNEKLFF. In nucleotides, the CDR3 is TGTGCCAGCTCACCCGAGGTCCGACAGTCTAATGAAAAACTGTTTTTT.

The CDR3 loop reads CASGGGGEGTGELFF. DNA for the CDR3: TGTGCCAGCGGGGGGGGAGGCGAGGGCACCGGGGAGCTGTTTTTT. The chain combines TRBV5-4 with TRBJ2-2; 7 positions agree with TRBD2. Trimming cost V 7 bases and J 4 bases; bases outside gene matches: 10. Per the germline V gene, CDR1 is SGHNT and CDR2 is YYREEE (reference sequence). This CDR3 comprises 15 residues.

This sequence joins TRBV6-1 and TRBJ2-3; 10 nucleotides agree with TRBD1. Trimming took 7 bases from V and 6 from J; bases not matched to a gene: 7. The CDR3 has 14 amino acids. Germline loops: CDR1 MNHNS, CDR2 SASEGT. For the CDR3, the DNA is TGTGCCAGCACCTGGGGACAGGGGCGCGATACGCAGTATTTT. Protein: CASTWGQGRDTQYF.

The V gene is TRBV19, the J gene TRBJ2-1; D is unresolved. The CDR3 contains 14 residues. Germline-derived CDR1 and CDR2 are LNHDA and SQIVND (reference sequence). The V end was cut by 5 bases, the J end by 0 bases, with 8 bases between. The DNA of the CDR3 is TGTGCCAGTAGTTCAGAATTCTCCTACAATGAGCAGTTCTTC. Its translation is CASSSEFSYNEQFF.

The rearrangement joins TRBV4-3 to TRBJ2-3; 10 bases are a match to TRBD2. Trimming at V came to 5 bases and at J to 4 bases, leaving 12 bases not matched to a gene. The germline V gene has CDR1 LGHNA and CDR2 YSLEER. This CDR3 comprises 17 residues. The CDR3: CASSKGQRGGDADTQYF. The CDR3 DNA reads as TGCGCCAGCAGCAAGGGGCAGCGGGGGGGTGACGCAGATACGCAGTATTTT.

The CDR3 DNA follows: TGCGCCAGCAGCACGGGACTAGCGGGGCTGTCAGATACGCAGTATTTT. It translates to CASSTGLAGLSDTQYF. V gene TRBV5-1 combines with J gene TRBJ2-3; 13 bases line up with TRBD2. This CDR3 has 16 amino acids. CDR1 and CDR2 from the germline V gene are SGHRS and YFSETQ. Trimming removed 4 bases from V and 4 bases from J; junction bases left unmatched: 6.

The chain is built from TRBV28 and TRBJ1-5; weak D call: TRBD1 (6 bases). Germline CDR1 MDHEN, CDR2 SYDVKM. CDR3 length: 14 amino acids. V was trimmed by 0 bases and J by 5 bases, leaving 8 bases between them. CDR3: CASSLWDSHQPQHF. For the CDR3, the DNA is TGTGCCAGCAGTTTATGGGACAGCCATCAGCCCCAGCATTTT. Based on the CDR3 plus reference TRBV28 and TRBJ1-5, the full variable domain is DVKVTQSSRYLVKRTGEKVFLECVQDMDHENMFWYRQDPGLGLRLIYFSYDVKMKEKGDIPEGYSVSREKKERFSLILESASTNQTSMYLCASSLWDSHQPQHFGDGTRLSIL.

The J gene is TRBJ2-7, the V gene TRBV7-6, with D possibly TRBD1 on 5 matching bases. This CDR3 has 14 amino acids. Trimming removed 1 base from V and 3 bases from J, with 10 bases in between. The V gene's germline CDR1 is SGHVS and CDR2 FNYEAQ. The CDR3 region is CASSLDAGNYEQYF. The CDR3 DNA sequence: TGTGCCAGCAGCTTAGACGCAGGGAACTACGAGCAGTACTTC.

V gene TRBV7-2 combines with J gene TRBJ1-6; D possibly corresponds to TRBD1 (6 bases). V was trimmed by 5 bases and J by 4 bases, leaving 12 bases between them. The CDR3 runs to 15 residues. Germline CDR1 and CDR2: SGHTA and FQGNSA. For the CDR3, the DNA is TGTGCCAGCAGCCCCCGGACAGATTATAATTCACCCCTCCACTTT. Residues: CASSPRTDYNSPLHF.

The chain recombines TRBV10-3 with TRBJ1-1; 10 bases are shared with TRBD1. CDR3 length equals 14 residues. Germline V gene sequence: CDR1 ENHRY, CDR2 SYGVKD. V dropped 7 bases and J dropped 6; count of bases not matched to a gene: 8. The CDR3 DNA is TGTGCCATCAATAGGGACAGGGGTTTCGCTGAAGCTTTCTTT. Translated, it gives CAINRDRGFAEAFF.

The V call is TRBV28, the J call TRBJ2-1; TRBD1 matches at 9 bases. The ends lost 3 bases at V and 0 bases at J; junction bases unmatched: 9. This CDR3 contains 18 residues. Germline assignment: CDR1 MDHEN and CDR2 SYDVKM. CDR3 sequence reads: CASSFDAPGQGSYNEQFF. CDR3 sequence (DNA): TGTGCCAGCAGTTTCGACGCCCCGGGACAGGGCTCCTACAATGAGCAGTTCTTC. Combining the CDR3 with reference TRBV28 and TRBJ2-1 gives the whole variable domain DVKVTQSSRYLVKRTGEKVFLECVQDMDHENMFWYRQDPGLGLRLIYFSYDVKMKEKGDIPEGYSVSREKKERFSLILESASTNQTSMYLCASSFDAPGQGSYNEQFFGPGTRLTVL.

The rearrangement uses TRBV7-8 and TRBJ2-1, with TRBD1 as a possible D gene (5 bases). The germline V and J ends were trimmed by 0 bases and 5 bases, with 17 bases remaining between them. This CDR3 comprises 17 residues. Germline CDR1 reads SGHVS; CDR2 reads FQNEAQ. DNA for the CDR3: TGTGCCAGCAGCTTAGCTATATACCAGGGCAGAAACAATGAGCAGTTCTTC. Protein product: CASSLAIYQGRNNEQFF.